These T cell receptor beta chains were read from a single sample in a study of molecular identifiers for immune sequencing clone quantification. TCRdb used MiXCR to reprocess the PCR reads, holding one entry per CDR3 protein. The data contain around 460,000 distinct CDR3 sequences, 20% to 25% of them singletons. Input material: naive CD8+ T cells from blood, with Jurkat cell RNA spiked in. Receptors originate from a human donor in good health. Some libraries in this study had Jurkat cell RNA spiked in. Both conserved end residues are part of each CDR3. The D gene is left open where the match is weak. Size is stated for part of the rows, as once, few or many counts, or as a class when the clone is expanded.

j_call | v_call | clone_size | d_call | cdr3_nt | cdr3_aa
TRBJ2-5 | TRBV2 | NA | TRBD1 | TGTGCCAGCAGTGACGTACAGGGGGCCTGGGAGACCCAGTACTTC | CASSDVQGAWETQYF
TRBJ2-7 | TRBV7-9 | many | NA | TGTGCCAGCAGTTTGAGGGGGTACGAGCAGTACTTC | CASSLRGYEQYF
TRBJ2-7 | TRBV14 | many | NA | TGTGCCAGCAGCCAAGTGGGGTCTGGCGAGCAGTACTTC | CASSQVGSGEQYF
TRBJ1-5 | TRBV19 | NA | NA | TGTGCCAGTAGTGTCTCGGCGGGCAATCAGCCCCAGCATTTT | CASSVSAGNQPQHF
TRBJ2-5 | TRBV12-3/TRBV12-4 | many | NA | TGTGCCAGCAGCCTACTAGGGGAGGAGACCCAGTACTTC | CASSLLGEETQYF
TRBJ2-2 | TRBV23-1 | many | TRBD1 | TGCGCCAGCAGTCAATCGATGGCAGGGGGCTTGTTCGGGGAGCTGTTTTTT | CASSQSMAGGLFGELFF
TRBJ2-5 | TRBV7-9 | few | TRBD2 | TGTGCCAGCAGCCCTCTACTAGCGGGGGGGCCGGAGACCCAGTACTTC | CASSPLLAGGPETQYF
TRBJ2-7 | TRBV20-1 | many | NA | TGCAGTGCTCCGCCGGCAGGGCGAGCCTACGAGCAGTACTTC | CSAPPAGRAYEQYF
TRBJ2-3 | TRBV2 | NA | NA | TGTGCCAGCATACGGGCCACCACAGATACGCAGTATTTT | CASIRATTDTQYF
TRBJ2-5 | TRBV27 | NA | NA | TGTGCCAGCAGTTTATATGGCCTCGGTGAGACCCAGTACTTC | CASSLYGLGETQYF
TRBJ2-7 | TRBV5-4 | many | NA | TGTGCCAGCAGCCATGTTCCGGGACCGATGTCCTACGAGCAGTACTTC | CASSHVPGPMSYEQYF
TRBJ2-7 | TRBV7-8 | once | NA | TGTGCCAGCAGCTTACGGGGGCTGGGCGAGCAGTACTTC | CASSLRGLGEQYF
TRBJ2-7 | TRBV20-1 | few | TRBD1 | TGCAGTGCCATTTATACGGGACAGATTTTCTACGAGCAGTACTTC | CSAIYTGQIFYEQYF
TRBJ2-3 | TRBV21-1 | many | NA | TGTGCCAGCAGCAAAGTACGGGGGCTAAGCACAGATACGCAGTATTTT | CASSKVRGLSTDTQYF
TRBJ1-2 | TRBV6-6 | few | NA | TGTGCCAGCAGCACCGGGCCCACCCTCTATGGCTACACCTTC | CASSTGPTLYGYTF
TRBJ2-1 | TRBV4-3 | few | TRBD2 | TGCGCCAGCAGCCAAGATCCTAGCGGGGGCCACAATGAGCAGTTCTTC | CASSQDPSGGHNEQFF
TRBJ2-5 | TRBV7-6 | NA | NA | TGTGCCAGCAGCCCTAGCGCCTCTGGGGGAGGAGAGACCCAGTACTTC | CASSPSASGGGETQYF
TRBJ1-1 | TRBV2 | NA | NA | TGTGCCAGCAGTGCATTGGTAGGGAACACTGAAGCTTTCTTT | CASSALVGNTEAFF
TRBJ2-7 | TRBV7-6 | many | NA | TGTGCCAGCAGCCCAACTGGGCCACTGGGTGAGCAGTACTTC | CASSPTGPLGEQYF
TRBJ2-2 | TRBV2 | few | NA | TGTGCCAGCATCGTGAACACCGGGGAGCTGTTTTTT | CASIVNTGELFF
TRBJ2-3 | TRBV7-9 | many | TRBD1 | TGTGCCAGCAGCGGACGGACAGGGGTCGGATATTTT | CASSGRTGVGYF
TRBJ2-5 | TRBV29-1 | many | NA | TGCAGCGTTTTAACGGGGCAAGAGACCCAGTACTTC | CSVLTGQETQYF
TRBJ1-4 | TRBV7-6 | few | TRBD1 | TGTGCCAGCAGCCCCGGGACAGGGGTTTTAACTAATGAAAAACTGTTTTTT | CASSPGTGVLTNEKLFF
TRBJ2-7 | TRBV7-6 | many | TRBD2 | TGTGCCAGCAGCGCGGCTCTAGCGGGAGGAGGAAGCGAGCAGTACTTC | CASSAALAGGGSEQYF
TRBJ2-1 | TRBV3-1 | NA | TRBD1 | TGTGCCAGCAGCCAAGTAACCGGGACAGGGTTTAATGAGCAGTTCTTC | CASSQVTGTGFNEQFF
TRBJ2-3 | TRBV3-1 | few | TRBD2 | TGTGCCAGCAGCCCGGGGGAGGGCCTAACAGATACGCAGTATTTT | CASSPGEGLTDTQYF
TRBJ2-7 | TRBV24-1 | few | NA | TGTGCCACCAGTGACCCCGAGGGCTACGAGCAGTACTTC | CATSDPEGYEQYF
TRBJ2-1 | TRBV5-4 | NA | TRBD2 | TGTGCAGGGCGGCTAGCGGGAGCTGTTGAGCAGTTCTTC | CAGRLAGAVEQFF
TRBJ2-7 | TRBV5-1 | NA | NA | TGCGCCGGCAGCTCCCCCGGGGGTAGTAGCTCCTACGAGCAGTACTTC | CAGSSPGGSSSYEQYF
TRBJ2-7 | TRBV5-1 | many | NA | TGTGCCAGCAGCTCGACAGAGTACGAGCAGTACTTC | CASSSTEYEQYF
TRBJ2-6 | TRBV6-2/TRBV6-3 | many | NA | TGTGCCAGCAGTCCCGACCCCCCCAACAGGGCTGGGGCCAACGTCCTGACTTTC | CASSPDPPNRAGANVLTF
TRBJ2-2 | TRBV30 | many | NA | TGTGCCTGGAGCCTCGTAGGAACCGGGGAGCTGTTTTTT | CAWSLVGTGELFF
TRBJ1-1 | TRBV12-5 | many | NA | TGTGCTAGTGGTTGGGTAGGAGGTGAAGCTTTCTTT | CASGWVGGEAFF
TRBJ2-3 | TRBV4-1 | NA | NA | TGCGCCAGCAGCCCCTTCGATCGACCGAGCACAGATACGCAGTATTTT | CASSPFDRPSTDTQYF
TRBJ2-5 | TRBV20-1 | few | TRBD2 | TGCAGTGCTAGAGGGGGACTAGCGGGAGGGGAGACCCAGTACTTC | CSARGGLAGGETQYF
TRBJ2-5 | TRBV28 | many | NA | TGTGCCAGCAGTTTGTTCGGGACATCGTACCAAGAGACCCAGTACTTC | CASSLFGTSYQETQYF
TRBJ2-7 | TRBV6-5 | few | TRBD1 | TGTGCCAGCAGTTGGAGGGGACAGGGCAGTACCTACGAGCAGTACTTC | CASSWRGQGSTYEQYF
TRBJ2-7 | TRBV15 | NA | TRBD1 | TGTGCCACCAGCTGGACAGGCGTCGAGCAGTACTTC | CATSWTGVEQYF
TRBJ2-7 | TRBV27 | NA | TRBD2 | TGTGCCAGCAGTGAGGTAGCGGGGGGAAACGAGCAGTACTTC | CASSEVAGGNEQYF
TRBJ1-2 | TRBV5-6 | few | NA | TGTGCCAGCAGCTTGGAGCCGACGCTCTTTTATGGCTACACCTTC | CASSLEPTLFYGYTF
TRBJ2-1 | TRBV12-3/TRBV12-4 | few | TRBD1 | TGTGCCAGCAGTTTATGGGGGGGGGGGACAGGGGTCAATGAGCAGTTCTTC | CASSLWGGGTGVNEQFF
TRBJ2-3 | TRBV18 | few | TRBD2 | TGTGCCAGCTCACCGGTCGAGTCCGGACTAGCTTATTTCACAGATACGCAGTATTTT | CASSPVESGLAYFTDTQYF
TRBJ2-3 | TRBV28 | few | TRBD2 | TGTGCCAGCAGTTCCTCCGGGACTAGTTACACAGATACGCAGTATTTT | CASSSSGTSYTDTQYF
TRBJ2-3 | TRBV20-1 | NA | TRBD2 | TGCAGTGCCCTCCGGGGGGCCTGGCAGCGGGAGGTTCTTATAGATACGCAGTATTTT | CSALRGAWQREVLIDTQYF
TRBJ1-6 | TRBV28 | many | TRBD1 | TGTGCCAGCAGTCCTCTCCAGGGGGTTCCTTCACCCCTCCACTTT | CASSPLQGVPSPLHF
TRBJ1-2 | TRBV12-3/TRBV12-4 | NA | NA | TGTGCCAGCAGTTTGAACAGGGAGAATGGCTACACCTTC | CASSLNRENGYTF
TRBJ2-1 | TRBV27 | few | NA | TGTGCCAGCAGCCGATCAGCTTTTGGGGGCTACAATGAGCAGTTCTTC | CASSRSAFGGYNEQFF
TRBJ1-3 | TRBV28 | NA | NA | TGTGCCAGCAGTTCAATTGGAAACACCATATATTTT | CASSSIGNTIYF
TRBJ2-1 | TRBV4-3 | NA | TRBD2 | TGCGCCAGCAGCCAAGATAGCGGGAGTACGAATGAGCAGTTCTTC | CASSQDSGSTNEQFF
TRBJ1-2 | TRBV4-1 | many | NA | TGCGCCAGCAGCCCAGGGATGAACTATGGCTACACCTTC | CASSPGMNYGYTF
TRBJ2-5 | TRBV27 | NA | NA | TGTGCCAGCAGTTTATCCCCCCCACCGGGATGTGGGGAAGAGACCCAGTACTTC | CASSLSPPPGCGEETQYF
TRBJ2-6 | TRBV2 | many | NA | TGTGCCAGCAGCGAATTAAGAGGGGCCAACGTCCTGACTTTC | CASSELRGANVLTF
TRBJ2-7 | TRBV20-1 | few | NA | TGCAGTGCTAGAGATCTGGGCAGGCCTACGGTAAGCTCCTACGAGCAGTACTTC | CSARDLGRPTVSSYEQYF